Below are 28 T cell receptor beta chains sequenced from a single sample in a study of shared clonotypes between healthy human individuals. TCRdb's table, derived via immunoSEQ multiplex PCR, lists solely in-frame clones and lacks some. The sample consists of some 980,000 clones, approximately 80% of them appearing once. Sequenced material: memory CD4+ T cells sorted from blood. As to subset: CD45RA-negative fraction. Receptors were obtained from a man aged 18 to 30 in good health.

This clone was counted a single time. The chain links TRBV19 to TRBJ1-2; D gene uncertain. CDR3 size: 13 residues. Deletions cut 3 bases from V and 4 bases from J, with 9 bases between. CDR1 LNHDA and CDR2 SQIVND come from the germline V gene (reference sequence). The CDR3 sequence is CASSIGLIYGYTF. The CDR3 DNA reads TGTGCCAGTAGTATTGGTCTGATCTATGGCTACACCTTC.

The chain employs TRBV4-1 and TRBJ2-7, with D tentatively TRBD1 (6 bases). The ends were cut back, 2 bases at V and 4 bases at J, with 21 bases in the middle. The germline V gene encodes CDR1 MGHRA and CDR2 YSYEKL. The CDR3 is made up of 17 amino acids. The CDR3 region has the DNA TGCGCCAGCAGCCAATTGAATACAGGGACGTCTGGGTACGAGCAGTACTTC. Its translation is CASSQLNTGTSGYEQYF.

V is TRBV25-1 and J is TRBJ1-4, with a tentative D call TRBD1 (6 bases). This CDR3 spans 15 amino acids. Trimming removed 5 bases at V and 0 bases at J, with 10 bases between. Germline CDR1 MGHDK, CDR2 SYGVNS. DNA of the CDR3: TGTGCCAGCAGTCGGGGGGGCTCAACTAATGAAAAACTGTTTTTT. Residues: CASSRGGSTNEKLFF.

The chain joins TRBV28 to TRBJ1-6; D perhaps matches TRBD1 (6 bases). The V and J ends lost 5 bases and 6 bases respectively, with 11 bases between them. From germline, CDR1 is MDHEN and CDR2 SYDVKM. The CDR3 has 14 residues. This CDR3 is CASSDNRVNSPLHF. CDR3 DNA: TGTGCCAGCAGTGACAACAGGGTTAATTCACCCCTCCACTTT.

The J gene is TRBJ2-3, the V gene TRBV18, with D perhaps matching TRBD1 (7 bases). Trimming left V 0 bases short and J 0 bases short, with 10 bases between. Germline CDR1 is KGHSH and CDR2 is LQKENI. The CDR3 runs 16 residues. CDR3 in amino acids: CASSPPRGASTDTQYF. The CDR3 bases are TGTGCCAGCTCACCACCCAGGGGGGCGAGCACAGATACGCAGTATTTT.

This rearrangement joins TRBV18 to TRBJ2-1; 7 positions match TRBD1. CDR1 KGHSH and CDR2 LQKENI come from the germline V gene. The CDR3 is 17 amino acids. J was trimmed by 0 bases and V by 3 bases; bases with no gene match: 8. The CDR3 here is CASSPQQQGYSYNEQFF. The CDR3 coding sequence is TGTGCCAGCTCACCCCAGCAACAGGGGTACTCCTACAATGAGCAGTTCTTC.

The chain is built from TRBV2 and TRBJ2-7; 9 nucleotides align to TRBD1. Germline loops: CDR1 SNHLY, CDR2 FYNNEI. J was trimmed by 3 bases and V by 6 bases; bases with no gene match: 9. The CDR3 is made up of 15 amino acids. The CDR3 bases are TGTGCCAGCAGCATACCGGGACAGGGCCTCTACGAGCAGTACTTC. It codes for CASSIPGQGLYEQYF.

J is TRBJ1-3 and V is TRBV7-6; D not resolved. Looked up from germline, CDR1 is SGHVS and CDR2 is FNYEAQ. The ends were cut back, 0 bases at V and 0 bases at J, with 9 bases in the middle. The CDR3 consists of 16 residues. CDR3 protein: CASSLANSNSGNTIYF. In DNA, the CDR3 is TGTGCCAGCAGCTTAGCGAACTCGAACTCTGGAAACACCATATATTTT.

J is TRBJ1-2 and V is TRBV5-4, with D unresolved. Trimming left V 0 bases short and J 4 bases short, with 13 bases between. From germline, CDR1 is SGHNT and CDR2 YYREEE (reference sequence). The CDR3 consists of 15 residues. The DNA of the CDR3 is TGTGCCAGCAGCTTGGTGGAGGGCCCAGGCTATGGCTACACCTTC. Its translation is CASSLVEGPGYGYTF.

The chain combines TRBV27 with TRBJ2-5; 9 positions match TRBD2. CDR3 size: 13 residues. From germline, CDR1 is MNHEY and CDR2 SMNVEV (reference sequence). V lost 6 bases and J lost 5; bases outside the gene matches: 4. The CDR3 bases are TGTGCCAGCAGGGGACTAGCTAAGGAGACCCAGTACTTC. This gives the protein CASRGLAKETQYF.

The rearrangement joins TRBV5-4 to TRBJ1-2, with D maybe TRBD1 (5 bases). CDR3 length: 14 residues. Per germline, CDR1 SGHNT and CDR2 YYREEE (reference sequence). Trimming cost V 4 bases and J 4 bases, with 14 bases left between them. The CDR3 coding sequence is TGTGCCAGCAGCCCACTGCAGGGTTCCTATGGCTACACCTTC. This sequence encodes CASSPLQGSYGYTF.

V is TRBV18 and J is TRBJ1-4; no definite D call. The V end was cut by 6 bases, the J end by 6 bases, with 17 bases between. From germline, CDR1 is KGHSH and CDR2 LQKENI. The CDR3 spans 15 residues. In DNA, the CDR3 is TGTGCCAGCTCCTCCACCGGTGGGAGGCATGAAAAACTGTTTTTT. Translating gives CASSSTGGRHEKLFF.

As concerns this clone: One base away lies a much larger clone, so this may be a sequencing read error. V is TRBV18 and J is TRBJ1-2, with TRBD1 matching 8 bases. Germline V CDR1 and CDR2: KGHSH, LQKENI. V trimming: 3 bases; J trimming: 4 bases; junction bases outside the gene matches: 1. CDR3 size: 13 residues. CDR3 in DNA: TGTGCCAGCTCACCGGGACAGGCCTATGGCTACACCTTC. Its translation: CASSPGQAYGYTF. The full variable domain, with the rest looked up from reference TRBV18 and TRBJ1-2, is NAGVMQNPRHLVRRRGQEARLRCSPMKGHSHVYWYRQLPEEGLKFMVYLQKENIIDESGMPKERFSAEFPKEGPSILRIQQVVRGDSAAYFCASSPGQAYGYTFGSGTRLTVV.

On this clone itself: Other DNA sequences from this sample encode an identical CDR3 as well. This chain links TRBV5-1 with TRBJ2-7; the D gene is possibly TRBD2 (5 bases). V lost 5 bases, J lost 0 bases, and 9 bases lay in between. Germline CDR1 is SGHRS and CDR2 is YFSETQ. The CDR3 consists of 13 residues. As DNA, the CDR3 is TGCGCCAGCAGTCTAGCTCCCTCCTACGAGCAGTACTTC. This codes for CASSLAPSYEQYF.

The rearrangement uses TRBV23-1 and TRBJ1-1; D perhaps matches TRBD1 (6 bases). TRBV23-1 is annotated as an ORF whose role is uncertain. V was trimmed by 0 bases and J by 5 bases, leaving 25 bases between them. The CDR3 length is 19 residues. In DNA form, the CDR3 reads TGCGCCAGCAGTCAATCGGGGAAGCGGGGGCGGGAAAAGAAGACTGAAGCTTTCTTT. Encoded protein: CASSQSGKRGREKKTEAFF.

This chain uses TRBV19 with TRBJ2-7; tentatively, D is TRBD2 (5 bases). The ends were cut back, 4 bases at V and 2 bases at J, with 9 bases in the middle. Germline V gene data show CDR1 as LNHDA and CDR2 as SQIVND (reference sequence). This CDR3 is 13 amino acids long. CDR3 region: CASSTDGAYEQYF. The CDR3 coding sequence is TGTGCCAGTAGTACGGACGGGGCCTACGAGCAGTACTTC. Variable domain in full (rest from reference TRBV19 and TRBJ2-7): DGGITQSPKYLFRKEGQNVTLSCEQNLNHDAMYWYRQDPGQGLRLIYYSQIVNDFQKGDIAEGYSVSREKKESFPLTVTSAQKNPTAFYLCASSTDGAYEQYFGPGTRLTVT.

This clone has a handful of counts. This chain joins TRBV6-5 and TRBJ2-1; 7 nucleotides line up with TRBD2. Looked up from germline, CDR1 is MNHEY and CDR2 is SVGAGI. The CDR3 is 11 residues long. V was clipped by 4 bases and J by 15 bases; unmatched bases: 6. The CDR3 region is CASSLREDRFF. The CDR3 nucleotides are TGTGCCAGCAGTTTACGGGAGGACCGGTTCTTC.

The chain is built from TRBV7-6 and TRBJ1-4, with D unclear. Trimming shortened V by 5 bases and J by 3 bases, and 10 bases separated the two germline ends. Germline V gene data show CDR1 as SGHVS and CDR2 as FNYEAQ. The length of the CDR3 is 14 residues. The CDR3 nucleotides read TGTGCCAGCAGCGGTGGACGGGCTAATGAAAAACTGTTTTTT. Translating it yields CASSGGRANEKLFF.

With respect to this clone: In the same sample, other DNA sequences code for this CDR3. This rearrangement joins TRBV6-5 to TRBJ1-4, with 9 bases that match TRBD1. Germline trimming cut 0 bases from V and 8 bases from J; bases unmatched to any gene: 7. Germline V gene data show CDR1 as MNHEY and CDR2 as SVGAGI. The CDR3 has 16 residues. This chain's CDR3 is CASSYSGTGLGEKLFF. The CDR3 DNA sequence: TGTGCCAGCAGTTACTCCGGGACAGGGCTTGGGGAAAAACTGTTTTTT.

V is TRBV5-6 and J is TRBJ1-4, with 8 bases matching TRBD1. The V gene's germline CDR1 is SGHDT and CDR2 YYEEEE. After removal of 0 bases from V and 14 bases from J, the junction contained 12 bases not matched to a gene. This CDR3 spans 15 amino acids. CDR3 DNA sequence: TGTGCCAGCAGCTTGGAAAACAGGGGGACCTCCACTCTGTTTTTT. This encodes CASSLENRGTSTLFF.

This clone was seen a single time. V usage is TRBV6-5 and J usage is TRBJ1-4; D perhaps matches TRBD1 (6 bases). The germline CDR1 and CDR2 sequences are MNHEY and SVGAGI. The CDR3 has 13 amino acids. V was trimmed by 5 bases and J by 13 bases, leaving 17 bases between them. The chain's CDR3 is CASSGTGTGLLFF. The CDR3 DNA reads TGTGCCAGCAGTGGGACTGGCACAGGGCTACTGTTTTTT.

The J gene is TRBJ1-2, the V gene TRBV7-2, with D possibly TRBD1 on 5 matching bases. Trimming left V 1 base short and J 2 bases short, with 14 bases between. CDR1 is SGHTA and CDR2 is FQGNSA in the germline V gene. The CDR3 length is 16 residues. Here the CDR3 reads CASSLVGQGLNYGYTF. CDR3 coding DNA: TGTGCCAGCAGCTTAGTTGGGCAGGGCTTAAACTATGGCTACACCTTC.

DNA for the CDR3: TGCAGCGCTAAGGCAGGGACAGATACGCAGTATTTT. Its protein product is CSAKAGTDTQYF. The J gene is TRBJ2-3, the V gene TRBV29-1, with D possibly matching TRBD1 (5 bases). Germline V gene lookup returns CDR1 SQVTM and CDR2 ANQGSEA. V dropped 7 bases and J dropped 3 bases, with 11 bases sitting between them. The CDR3 runs to 12 residues.

This sequence joins TRBV4-1 and TRBJ2-1; TRBD2 aligns across 8 bases. Germline CDR1 and CDR2: MGHRA and YSYEKL. V trimming: 1 base; J trimming: 4 bases; junction bases outside the gene matches: 9. The CDR3 sequence is 17 residues long. The CDR3 is CASSQAPYVAGYNEQFF. CDR3 nucleotides: TGCGCCAGCAGCCAAGCTCCCTATGTAGCGGGATACAATGAGCAGTTCTTC.

V and J are TRBV11-2 and TRBJ1-5; tentative D call: TRBD1 (6 bases). The CDR3 loop spans 15 amino acids. The germline gives CDR1 SGHAT, CDR2 FQNNGV. V was clipped by 6 bases and J by 3 bases, with 15 bases between them. CDR3 nucleotide sequence: TGTGCCAGCAGTGGGGGGGGACACGCCAATCAGCCCCAGCATTTT. Protein sequence: CASSGGGHANQPQHF.

This CDR3 is CASSWADLLNTEAFF. The CDR3 DNA reads TGTGCCAGCAGCTGGGCGGACTTATTGAACACTGAAGCTTTCTTT. The chain combines TRBV5-5 with TRBJ1-1; D not resolved. CDR3 length: 15 amino acids. Trimming shortened V by 3 bases and J by 0 bases, and 12 bases separated the two germline ends. Per the germline V gene, CDR1 is SGHKS and CDR2 is YYEKEE (reference sequence).

This chain links TRBV7-2 with TRBJ1-2; D remains unclear. The length of the CDR3 is 14 residues. Deletions cut 1 base from V and 8 bases from J, with 14 bases between. The germline V gene has CDR1 SGHTA and CDR2 FQGNSA. The CDR3 here is CASSLVAGPTGYTF. The CDR3, as DNA: TGTGCCAGCAGCTTAGTTGCAGGCCCCACAGGCTACACCTTC.

This chain connects TRBV11-2 to TRBJ2-3, with TRBD2 as a possible D gene (5 bases). This CDR3 contains 15 residues. Germline CDR1 reads SGHAT; CDR2 reads FQNNGV. Between the trimmed V and J ends, which lost 1 base and 4 bases, there was a span of 12 bases. CDR3 nucleotide sequence: TGTGCCAGCAGCTTAGGTTTGGGAGATGCAGATACGCAGTATTTT. Its translation: CASSLGLGDADTQYF.